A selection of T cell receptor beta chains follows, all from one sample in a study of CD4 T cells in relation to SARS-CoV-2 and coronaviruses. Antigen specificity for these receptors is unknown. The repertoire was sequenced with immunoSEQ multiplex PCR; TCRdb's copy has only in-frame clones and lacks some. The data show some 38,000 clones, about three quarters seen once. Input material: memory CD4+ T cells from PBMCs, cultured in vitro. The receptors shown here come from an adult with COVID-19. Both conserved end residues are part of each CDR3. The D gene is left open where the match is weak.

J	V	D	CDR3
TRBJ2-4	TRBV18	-	CASSPELAKNIQYF
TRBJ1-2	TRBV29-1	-	CSVPGEVRYGYTF
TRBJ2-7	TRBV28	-	CASSLGNEQYF
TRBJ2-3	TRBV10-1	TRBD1	CASSDQMTGSTDTQYF
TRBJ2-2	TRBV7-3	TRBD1	CASSSGTANTGELFF
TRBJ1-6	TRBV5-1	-	CASSLAGSHSPLHF
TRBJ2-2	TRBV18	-	CASSPPGEGTGELFF
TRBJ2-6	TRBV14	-	CASSQDLGTGANVLTF
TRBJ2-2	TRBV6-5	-	CASSYGAENTGELFF
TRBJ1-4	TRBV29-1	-	CSAGPRNEKLFF
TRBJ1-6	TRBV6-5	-	CASSYSGRYNSPLHF
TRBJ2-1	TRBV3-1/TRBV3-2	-	CASSPRWTNNEQFF
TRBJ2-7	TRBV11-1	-	CASSHDSVFEQYF
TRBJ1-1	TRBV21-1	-	CASSTQARLDKNTEAFF
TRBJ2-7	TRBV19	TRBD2	CASSPGLAGVEEQYF
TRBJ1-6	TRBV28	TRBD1	CASGNPTGLNSPLHF
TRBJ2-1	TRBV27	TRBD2	CASSLFGTSGYNEQFF
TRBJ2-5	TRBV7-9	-	CASSARETQYF
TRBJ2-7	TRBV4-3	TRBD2	CASSQFLAGVGEQYF
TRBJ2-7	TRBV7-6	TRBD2	CASSRYAGDRYEQYF
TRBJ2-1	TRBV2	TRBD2	CASQLAGARNEQFF
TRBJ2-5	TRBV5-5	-	CASSLGPILQETQYF
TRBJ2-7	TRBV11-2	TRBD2	CASSLRASGSFLFYEQYF
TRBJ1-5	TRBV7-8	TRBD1	CASSLGQALNQPQHF
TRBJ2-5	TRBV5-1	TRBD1	CASSPDRVGQETQYF
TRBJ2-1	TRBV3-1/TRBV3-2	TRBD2	CASSQDTGGSGTLTRFF